This entry concerns a single T cell receptor beta chain. Its specificity is not known. The ends were cut back, 1 base at V and 8 bases at J, with 9 bases in the middle. CDR1 and CDR2 from the germline V gene are SEHNR and FQNEAQ (reference sequence). The CDR3 is made up of 12 amino acids. This PCR relied on a set of 60 Vbeta primers and 13 Jbeta primers. Here immunoSEQ multiplex PCR was the method, and the copy in TCRdb shows in-frame clones only, minus some. The repertoire holds 45,000 to 65,000 clones, with about 82% as singletons. The donors gave bone marrow, and they were healthy. The sample is drawn from a study of cytomegalovirus exposure and HLA in healthy donors. Overall study: Genotyping of under 500 donors showed that over 65% belonged to the Caucasian-associated ancestry cluster.

Findings of the study overall: TCR beta chain V- and J-gene trimming was linked, in a later analysis, to a missense variant in DCLRE1C.

The chain couples TRBV7-9 to TRBJ2-7; D uncertain. Sequenced: PBMCs. This clonotype was obtained from a man aged 30 to 39 in good health and CMV-seronegative. The CDR3 sequence: CASSLGAFQQYF. CDR3 coding DNA: TGTGCCAGCAGCTTAGGGGCGTTCCAGCAGTACTTC.